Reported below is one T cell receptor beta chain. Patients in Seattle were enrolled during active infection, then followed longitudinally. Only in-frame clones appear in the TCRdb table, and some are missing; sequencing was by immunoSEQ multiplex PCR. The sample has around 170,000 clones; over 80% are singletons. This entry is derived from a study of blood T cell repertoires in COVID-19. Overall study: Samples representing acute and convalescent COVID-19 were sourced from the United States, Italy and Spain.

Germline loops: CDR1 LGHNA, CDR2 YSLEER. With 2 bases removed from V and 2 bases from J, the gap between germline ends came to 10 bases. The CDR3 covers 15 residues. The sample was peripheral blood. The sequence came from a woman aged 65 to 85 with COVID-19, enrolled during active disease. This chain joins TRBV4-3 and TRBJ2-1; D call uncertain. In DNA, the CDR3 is TGCGCCAGCAGCCAAAGTATAGTAGCCTACAATGAGCAGTTCTTC. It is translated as CASSQSIVAYNEQFF.